One sample yielded the 10 T cell receptor beta chains listed below, sequenced in a study of T cell clonotyping in hematopoietic cell transplantation. The sample's time point: recipient sample about 28 days before transplant, after cytoreduction. Here immunoSEQ multiplex PCR was the method, and the copy in TCRdb shows in-frame clones only, minus some. The sample yields about 5,900 clones, around 84% seen once. Sequencing was performed on peripheral blood mononuclear cells, taken before stem cell transplant. These receptor sequences come from a woman in her fifties or sixties with acute myeloid leukemia. Some clones in this sample may be carry-over from other donors' samples.

V and J are TRBV27 and TRBJ2-7; no reliable D call. CDR1 MNHEY and CDR2 SMNVEV come from the germline V gene (reference sequence). This CDR3 spans 12 amino acids. Trimming removed 2 bases from V and 3 bases from J, with 5 bases in between. The DNA of the CDR3 is TGTGCCAGCAGTTTAGGGAACTACGAGCAGTACTTC. Its translation: CASSLGNYEQYF.

The chain uses TRBV7-9 and TRBJ2-3, with 9 positions matching TRBD2. Germline V gene lookup returns CDR1 SEHNR and CDR2 FQNEAQ (reference sequence). The length of the CDR3 is 15 residues. The V and J ends lost 3 bases and 4 bases, in that order; junction bases with no gene match: 5. This CDR3 reads CASSLGGGASDTQYF. The CDR3 coding sequence is TGTGCCAGCAGCTTGGGCGGGGGGGCGTCAGATACGCAGTATTTT.

The V call is TRBV19, the J call TRBJ1-2; tentatively, D is TRBD1 (6 bases). Trimming pared 3 bases from V and 12 bases from J, leaving 17 bases between. The CDR3 runs 13 residues. The germline CDR1 and CDR2 sequences are LNHDA and SQIVND (reference sequence). The CDR3: CASSISRRGVHTF. In DNA, the CDR3 is TGTGCCAGTAGTATCTCACGCAGGGGCGTCCACACCTTC.

This chain connects TRBV28 to TRBJ1-6; no reliable D call. Trimming shortened V by 8 bases and J by 5 bases, and 7 bases separated the two germline ends. In germline, CDR1 is MDHEN, CDR2 SYDVKM. This CDR3 is 12 amino acids long. Here the CDR3 DNA reads TGTGCCAGCCTCAGCAATAATTCACCCCTCCACTTT. This encodes CASLSNNSPLHF.

The table lists this clone with a count of one. This rearrangement joins TRBV5-1 to TRBJ2-7; a possible D gene is TRBD2 (6 bases). Trimming removed 3 bases from V and 5 bases from J, with 18 bases in between. The CDR3 length is 15 residues. From germline, CDR1 is SGHRS and CDR2 YFSETQ. The DNA for the CDR3 is TGCGCCAGCAGCTGGTACTCTGAGACGGGGGACGAGCAGTACTTC. Translated: CASSWYSETGDEQYF.

A word on this clone: Other DNA sequences from this sample encode an identical CDR3 as well. The chain links TRBV19 to TRBJ2-7; D may be TRBD1 or TRBD2 (7 bases each). CDR3 length: 15 residues. V lost 4 bases and J lost 3, with 16 bases in between. Per the germline V gene, CDR1 is LNHDA and CDR2 is SQIVND (reference sequence). CDR3 sequence: CASSTRQGGSYEQYF. CDR3 nucleotide sequence: TGTGCCAGTAGTACCCGACAGGGAGGGAGCTACGAGCAGTACTTC.

The genes are TRBV4-2 and TRBJ1-1; TRBD1 is a possible D gene (5 bases). This CDR3 contains 15 residues. Per germline, CDR1 LGHNA and CDR2 YNFKEQ. Between the trimmed V and J ends, which lost 0 bases and 3 bases, there was a span of 11 bases. The CDR3 sequence: CASSQDLGGYTEAFF. Here the CDR3 DNA reads TGTGCCAGCAGCCAAGATTTGGGGGGGTACACTGAAGCTTTCTTT.

J is TRBJ2-3 and V is TRBV28, with 10 bases fitting TRBD1. This CDR3 is built from 14 residues. CDR1 is MDHEN, CDR2 SYDVKM, per germline. The V segment lost 6 bases and the J segment 5 bases; nucleotides outside the gene matches: 5. CDR3 DNA: TGTGCCAGCAGCTCCGGGACAGGGGTAGATACGCAGTATTTT. It translates to CASSSGTGVDTQYF.

The chain recombines TRBV2 with TRBJ2-7, with D hard to call. The V gene lost 6 bases and the J gene lost 2 bases, with 11 bases spanning the gap. Germline loops: CDR1 SNHLY, CDR2 FYNNEI. The CDR3 runs to 13 residues. The CDR3 here is CASRESIPYEQYF. CDR3 sequence (DNA): TGTGCCAGCAGGGAGAGCATCCCCTACGAGCAGTACTTC.

The V gene is TRBV11-2, the J gene TRBJ1-4; 7 nucleotides agree with TRBD1. Germline V gene data show CDR1 as SGHAT and CDR2 as FQNNGV. The CDR3 consists of 18 residues. The J segment lost 0 bases and the V segment lost 4 bases, leaving 11 bases of the junction unmatched. The CDR3 nucleotides are TGTGCCAGCAGCTCAGGGAGGGGAGGGGGCGCAACTAATGAAAAACTGTTTTTT. It codes for CASSSGRGGGATNEKLFF.